This T cell receptor (beta chain) was found in a study of graft-versus-host responses after intestinal transplantation. Overall study: All recipients got anti-thymocyte globulin induction, then tacrolimus and steroids for 2 to 4 years. Broader study findings: Within the allografts of patients who had graft-donor T cell macrochimerism, graft-versus-host to host-versus-graft clonal ratios were high. GvH clones occurred in recipient marrow; some first appeared in ileum or blood.

TCRdb's copy holds only in-frame clones and misses some; the assay was immunoSEQ multiplex PCR. The top ten hold 8% to 10% of the sample, which has about 9,500 clones, 88% seen once. As regards this clone: Its cognate antigen is unknown.

V gave up 3 bases and J gave up 3 bases; unmatched junction bases: 4. The germline V gene has CDR1 MNHNS and CDR2 SASEGT. The CDR3 has 14 amino acids. The chain is built from TRBV6-1 and TRBJ2-7, with 8 bases fitting TRBD2. The source of this sequence is a human patient who received an intestinal transplant, so some T cells may come from the graft donor. Source: PBMCs, taken 242 days after intestinal transplant. CDR3 sequence (DNA): TGTGCCAGCAGTGAGGGACTAGAGGTCTACGAGCAGTACTTC. This sequence encodes CASSEGLEVYEQYF.